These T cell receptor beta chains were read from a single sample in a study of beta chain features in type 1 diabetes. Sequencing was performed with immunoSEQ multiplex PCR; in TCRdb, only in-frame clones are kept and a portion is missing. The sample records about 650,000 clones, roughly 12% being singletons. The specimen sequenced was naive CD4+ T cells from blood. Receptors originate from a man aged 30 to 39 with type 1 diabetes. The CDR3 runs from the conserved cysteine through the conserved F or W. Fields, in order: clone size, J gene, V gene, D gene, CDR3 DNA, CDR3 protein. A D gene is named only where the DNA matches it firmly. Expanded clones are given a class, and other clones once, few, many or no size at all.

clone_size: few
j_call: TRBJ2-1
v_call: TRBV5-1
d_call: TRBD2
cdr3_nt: TGCGCCAGCAGCTGGACCCTAGCGGGGGCCAATGAGCAGTTCTTC
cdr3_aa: CASSWTLAGANEQFF

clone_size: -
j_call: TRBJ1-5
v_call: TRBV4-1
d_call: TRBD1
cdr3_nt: TGCGCCAGCAGCCAAGATCGCGGCAGGGGGTATCAGCCCCAGCATTTT
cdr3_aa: CASSQDRGRGYQPQHF

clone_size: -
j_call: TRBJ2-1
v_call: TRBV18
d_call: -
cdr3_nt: TGTGCCAGCTCACCACTTAGGGAGGATGAGCAGTTCTTC
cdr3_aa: CASSPLREDEQFF

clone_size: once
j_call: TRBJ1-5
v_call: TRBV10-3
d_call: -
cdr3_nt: TGTGCCATCAGTGTATCGGGACTTTTCAATCAGCCCCAGCATTTT
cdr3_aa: CAISVSGLFNQPQHF

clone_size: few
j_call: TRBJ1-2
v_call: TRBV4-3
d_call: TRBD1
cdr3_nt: TGCGCCAGCAGCCTGGGGACAGTGGAAGGGTTTGGCTACACCTTC
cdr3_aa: CASSLGTVEGFGYTF

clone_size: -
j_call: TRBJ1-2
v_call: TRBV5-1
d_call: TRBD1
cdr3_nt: TGCGCCAGCAGCCAAGGGACAGGGAACTATGGCTACACCTTC
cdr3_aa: CASSQGTGNYGYTF

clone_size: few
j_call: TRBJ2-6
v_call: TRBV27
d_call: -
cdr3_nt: TGTGCCAGCAGTTTCATCCTCTCTGGGGCCAACGTCCTGACTTTC
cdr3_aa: CASSFILSGANVLTF

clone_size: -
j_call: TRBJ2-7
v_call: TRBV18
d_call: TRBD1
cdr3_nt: TGTGCCAGCTCACCACGGGACAGGGGGGACGAGCAGTACTTC
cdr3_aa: CASSPRDRGDEQYF

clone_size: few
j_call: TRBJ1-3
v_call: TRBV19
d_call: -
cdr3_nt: TGTGCCAGTAGTACCAACTCTGGAAACACCATATATTTT
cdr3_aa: CASSTNSGNTIYF

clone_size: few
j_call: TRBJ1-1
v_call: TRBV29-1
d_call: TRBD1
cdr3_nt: TGCAGCGTCGTGGGACAGGTCGAAGCTTTCTTT
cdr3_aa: CSVVGQVEAFF

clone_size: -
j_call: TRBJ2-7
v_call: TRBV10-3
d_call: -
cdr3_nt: TGTGCCATCCGGGGGGCCCCCACTGAGAGTGAGCAGTACTTC
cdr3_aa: CAIRGAPTESEQYF

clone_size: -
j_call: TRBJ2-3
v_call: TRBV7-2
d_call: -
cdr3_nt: TGTGCCAGCAGCCTTAGCCCCGATACGCAGTATTTT
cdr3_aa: CASSLSPDTQYF

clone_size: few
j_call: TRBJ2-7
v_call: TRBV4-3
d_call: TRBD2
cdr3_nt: TGCGCCAGCAGCCAAGATGCTAGCGGGGTAACTTACGAGCAGTACTTC
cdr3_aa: CASSQDASGVTYEQYF

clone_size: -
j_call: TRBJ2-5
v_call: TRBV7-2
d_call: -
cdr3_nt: TGTGCCAGCAGTCCATTAAATTCGGAGACCCAGTACTTC
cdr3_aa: CASSPLNSETQYF

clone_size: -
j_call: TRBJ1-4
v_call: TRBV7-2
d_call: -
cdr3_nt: TGTGCCAGCAGCTTAGTATCCCAGGGGGAAAAACTGTTTTTT
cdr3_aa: CASSLVSQGEKLFF

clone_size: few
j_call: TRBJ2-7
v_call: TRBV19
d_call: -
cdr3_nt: TGTGCCAGTAGTACGACAGGAGGCACCTACGAGCAGTACTTC
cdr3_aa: CASSTTGGTYEQYF

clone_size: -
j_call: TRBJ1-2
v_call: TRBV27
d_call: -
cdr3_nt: TGTGCCAGCAGTTTGAACTACGACAGGCCCTATGGCTACACCTTC
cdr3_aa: CASSLNYDRPYGYTF

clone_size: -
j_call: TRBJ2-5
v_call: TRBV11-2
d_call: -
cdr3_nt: TGTGCCAGCAGCTTAGTACTTGGGGAGACCCAGTACTTC
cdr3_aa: CASSLVLGETQYF

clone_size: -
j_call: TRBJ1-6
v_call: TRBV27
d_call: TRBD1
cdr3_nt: TGTGCCAGCAGTTTCAAGTCTGGACAGGGTATTGACGTTAATTCACCCCTCCACTTT
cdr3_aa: CASSFKSGQGIDVNSPLHF

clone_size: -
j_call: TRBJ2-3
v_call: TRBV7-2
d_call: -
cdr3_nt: TGTGCCAGCAGCCCCCCGGGAACTCGGGTGGGGACGCAGTATTTT
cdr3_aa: CASSPPGTRVGTQYF

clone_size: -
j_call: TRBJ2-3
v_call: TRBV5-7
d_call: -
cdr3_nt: TGTGCCAGCAGCTTGCCAGGATGCACAGATACGCAGTATTTT
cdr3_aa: CASSLPGCTDTQYF

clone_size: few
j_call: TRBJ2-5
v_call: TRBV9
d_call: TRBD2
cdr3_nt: TGTGCCAGCAGCGTAGGGACCCTAGCGGGGGACTCGGAGACCCAGTACTTC
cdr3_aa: CASSVGTLAGDSETQYF

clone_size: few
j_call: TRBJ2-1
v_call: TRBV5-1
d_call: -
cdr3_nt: TGCGCCAGCAAGGAAACCGCGAGCTCCTACAATGAGCAGTTCTTC
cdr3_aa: CASKETASSYNEQFF

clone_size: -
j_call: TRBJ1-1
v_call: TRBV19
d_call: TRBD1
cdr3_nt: TGTGCCAGTAGTCTCGGACAGGGGTTGGCTGAAGCTTTCTTT
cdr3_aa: CASSLGQGLAEAFF

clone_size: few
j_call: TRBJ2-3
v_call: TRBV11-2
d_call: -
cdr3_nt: TGTGCCAGCAGCTTACAGCGGGGCACAGATACGCAGTATTTT
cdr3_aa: CASSLQRGTDTQYF

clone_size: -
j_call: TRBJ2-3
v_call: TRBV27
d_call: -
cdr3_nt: TGTGCCAGCAGTTCCCCGGGGGGCCCGTGGGCGCAGTATTTT
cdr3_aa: CASSSPGGPWAQYF

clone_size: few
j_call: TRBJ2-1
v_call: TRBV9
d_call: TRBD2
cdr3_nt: TGTGCCAGCAGCGTAGGGCTAGCGGGTACCGTCTCCTACAATGAGCAGTTCTTC
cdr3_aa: CASSVGLAGTVSYNEQFF

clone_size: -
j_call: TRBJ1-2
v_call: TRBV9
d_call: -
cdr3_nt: TGTGCCAGCAGCCTGGGGACTACGCCTTATGGCTACACCTTC
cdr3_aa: CASSLGTTPYGYTF

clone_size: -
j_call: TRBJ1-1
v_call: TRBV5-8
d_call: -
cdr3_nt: TGTGCCAGCAGCTTGTCCTTGGGAAACACTGAAGCTTTCTTT
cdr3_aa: CASSLSLGNTEAFF

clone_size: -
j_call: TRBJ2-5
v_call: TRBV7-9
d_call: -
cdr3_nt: TGTGCCAGCAGCTTTGTGAGGGAAGAGACCCAGTACTTC
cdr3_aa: CASSFVREETQYF